This TCR beta chain was captured in a study of OX40 agonist ivuxolimab in advanced cancers. TCRdb keeps only in-frame clones here, not all; method: immunoSEQ multiplex PCR. The repertoire holds tens of thousands of clones, with around 84% as singletons. CDR3 length: 15 amino acids. V lost 4 bases and J lost 6; bases outside the gene matches: 6. The germline V gene encodes CDR1 MGHRA and CDR2 YSYEKL. The source was CD4+ or CD8+ T cells sorted from blood, collected in a trial of the OX40 agonist ivuxolimab. This TCR derives from an adult with an advanced solid tumor such as melanoma, head and neck, liver or kidney cancer. V gene TRBV4-1 combines with J gene TRBJ1-5; 10 nucleotides match TRBD1. The CDR3 reads CASSPDRGLGQPQHF. The CDR3 DNA sequence: TGCGCCAGCAGCCCCGACAGGGGGCTAGGTCAGCCCCAGCATTTT.